Shown below are 10 T cell receptor beta chains from a single sample sequenced in a study of shared clonotypes between healthy human individuals. Some clones are missing from TCRdb's copy, which holds only in-frame ones; the method was immunoSEQ multiplex PCR. Here the sample spans millions of clones, 85% to 95% being singletons. Sequenced material: naive CD4+ T cells sorted from blood. Subset here: CD45RA+ positively selected. The receptors here all came from a man aged 18 to 35 in good health.

The chain has TRBV4-1 and TRBJ2-3, with D possibly being TRBD2 (5 bases). Germline values: CDR1 MGHRA, CDR2 YSYEKL. CDR3 length equals 16 residues. V lost 1 base, J lost 5 bases, and 16 bases lay in between. CDR3 DNA sequence: TGCGCCAGCAGCCAAGTCGGAGGACGGTTTGTAGATACGCAGTATTTT. Translating it yields CASSQVGGRFVDTQYF.

The gene calls are TRBV7-8 and TRBJ1-1; D unresolved. Germline CDR1 reads SGHVS; CDR2 reads FQNEAQ. This CDR3 is 14 amino acids long. Trimming cost V 6 bases and J 5 bases, with 16 bases left between them. CDR3 nucleotide sequence: TGTGCCAGCAGGCCAAGGGTAGGGTCGACTGAAGCTTTCTTT. Amino acids: CASRPRVGSTEAFF.

This chain connects TRBV5-1 to TRBJ2-1; 12 bases match TRBD2. The CDR3 covers 19 residues. The V segment lost 4 bases and the J segment 5 bases; nucleotides outside the gene matches: 16. Looked up from germline, CDR1 is SGHRS and CDR2 is YFSETQ. CDR3: CASSPKGGGLAGLHNEQFF. CDR3 bases: TGCGCCAGCAGCCCCAAAGGTGGCGGACTAGCGGGGCTGCACAATGAGCAGTTCTTC.

Notes on this clone: This CDR3 is also generated by other DNA sequences in the sample. The chain links TRBV7-9 to TRBJ2-5; tentatively, D is TRBD1 (6 bases). CDR1 SEHNR and CDR2 FQNEAQ come from the germline V gene (reference sequence). V gave up 5 bases and J gave up 2 bases, with 12 bases separating them. The CDR3 sequence is 14 residues long. CDR3 residues: CASSPGTKQETQYF. In nucleotides, the CDR3 is TGTGCCAGCAGCCCCGGGACAAAACAAGAGACCCAGTACTTC. Combining the CDR3 with reference TRBV7-9 and TRBJ2-5 gives the whole variable domain DTGVSQNPRHKITKRGQNVTFRCDPISEHNRLYWYRQTLGQGPEFLTYFQNEAQLEKSRLLSDRFSAERPKGSFSTLEIQRTEQGDSAMYLCASSPGTKQETQYFGPGTRLLVL.

The CDR3 DNA reads TGCGCCAGCAGCCAAGGGAGGGGGGGTCAGCCCCAGCATTTT. As protein: CASSQGRGGQPQHF. This chain connects TRBV4-3 to TRBJ1-5; a weak D match, TRBD1 (6 bases). Per germline, CDR1 LGHNA and CDR2 YSLEER. The V end was cut by 1 base, the J end by 6 bases, with 10 bases between. The CDR3 spans 14 residues.

This sequence joins TRBV9 and TRBJ2-5; TRBD2 might be the D (5 bases). Trimming took 4 bases from V and 2 from J, leaving 9 bases between them. Germline-derived CDR1 and CDR2 are SGDLS and YYNGEE. CDR3 size: 13 residues. As DNA, the CDR3 is TGTGCCAGCAGCTTCGGGGTACAAGAGACCCAGTACTTC. It encodes CASSFGVQETQYF.

A note on this clone: Different DNA sequences within this sample yield the same CDR3. The V call is TRBV5-4, the J call TRBJ2-1; D is unclear. The CDR3 runs 12 residues. Germline V lookup: CDR1 SGHNT, CDR2 YYREEE (reference sequence). V lost 4 bases, J lost 3 bases, and 5 bases lay in between. The CDR3 coding sequence is TGTGCCAGCAGCCTGGACTACAATGAGCAGTTCTTC. It encodes CASSLDYNEQFF.

The chain links TRBV6-1 to TRBJ1-1; D not resolved. CDR1 and CDR2 (germline): MNHNS, SASEGT. The CDR3 covers 14 residues. V was cut by 3 bases and J by 5 bases, with 13 bases left in between. The CDR3 is CASSDPWGGTEAFF. The CDR3 DNA is TGTGCCAGCAGTGACCCCTGGGGAGGGACTGAAGCTTTCTTT.

This chain links TRBV9 with TRBJ2-5, with D unclear. CDR3 length equals 15 residues. Trimming cost V 0 bases and J 5 bases, with 14 bases left between them. Germline CDR1 and CDR2: SGDLS and YYNGEE. In DNA, the CDR3 is TGTGCCAGCAGCGTAGGGGGTAGCCGGTGGGAGACCCAGTACTTC. Amino acid sequence: CASSVGGSRWETQYF.

In nucleotides, the CDR3 is TGTGCCAGCAGATCCGGGAGAAGCGGGTCTTATGAGCAGTTCTTC. Residues: CASRSGRSGSYEQFF. J is TRBJ2-1 and V is TRBV6-5; D possibly corresponds to TRBD2 (6 bases). The CDR3 runs to 15 residues. Trimming took off 6 bases at V and 8 bases at J, with 20 bases between the two ends. The germline V gene has CDR1 MNHEY and CDR2 SVGAGI.